The 9 T cell receptor beta chains listed next were all sequenced from one sample in a study of cytomegalovirus exposure and HLA in healthy donors. The PCR had 60 Vbeta and 13 Jbeta primers. Generated by immunoSEQ multiplex PCR, the TCRdb table keeps only in-frame clones and is missing some. The sample lists about 120,000 clones; about three quarters were seen once. The sequencing input was PBMCs. The receptors here all came from a man aged 30 to 45 in good health and CMV-seronegative.

The chain links TRBV6-5 to TRBJ2-4; 10 bases match TRBD1. Per germline, CDR1 MNHEY and CDR2 SVGAGI. The CDR3 has 14 amino acids. Trimming took 5 bases from V and 8 from J; bases not matched to a gene: 6. The CDR3 nucleotides read TGTGCCAGCAGTCGTGACAGGGGGCGGCACATTCAGTACTTC. Its protein is CASSRDRGRHIQYF.

This clone was counted a few times. The genes are TRBV5-1 and TRBJ2-3, with TRBD1 identical over 9 bases. This CDR3 spans 16 amino acids. The germline gives CDR1 SGHRS, CDR2 YFSETQ. Unmatched junction bases numbered 7, after V lost 3 bases and J lost 2 bases. Written as DNA, the CDR3 is TGCGCCAGCAGCTCGGACAGGGGCCGCGCCACAGATACGCAGTATTTT. It is translated as CASSSDRGRATDTQYF.

The genes are TRBV5-6 and TRBJ2-6; no reliable D call. CDR1 is SGHDT and CDR2 is YYEEEE in the germline V gene. The V and J ends lost 5 bases and 0 bases respectively, with 9 bases between them. The CDR3 sequence is 15 residues long. The CDR3 reads CASSSLSSGANVLTF. The CDR3, as DNA: TGTGCCAGCAGTTCTCTGAGCTCTGGGGCCAACGTCCTGACTTTC.

The count of this clone is one. This rearrangement joins TRBV6-5 to TRBJ2-5; perhaps TRBD2 as D (5 bases). Germline CDR1 reads MNHEY; CDR2 reads SVGAGI. There are 13 residues in the CDR3. The V gene lost 4 bases and the J gene lost 4 bases, with 10 bases spanning the gap. The CDR3 DNA is TGTGCCAGCAGTTTAAGAGGGAGAGAGACCCAGTACTTC. Translated: CASSLRGRETQYF.

The genes are TRBV2 and TRBJ1-4, with D uncertain. V was pared by 7 bases and J by 0 bases, with 12 bases between. The CDR3 has 15 amino acids. Per germline, CDR1 SNHLY and CDR2 FYNNEI. CDR3 loop: CASKRETSTNEKLFF. Written as DNA, the CDR3 is TGTGCCAGCAAGAGGGAGACTTCAACTAATGAAAAACTGTTTTTT.

The chain combines TRBV6-5 with TRBJ2-5; 7 bases fit TRBD1. With 5 bases clipped from V and 2 bases from J, the junction kept 8 bases outside the gene matches. Germline V CDR1 and CDR2: MNHEY, SVGAGI. The CDR3 consists of 15 residues. In DNA, the CDR3 is TGTGCCAGCAGTAGACTTGGGACAGAGCAAGAGACCCAGTACTTC. It is translated as CASSRLGTEQETQYF.

V gene TRBV30 combines with J gene TRBJ1-1, with D possibly TRBD1 on 6 matching bases. The CDR3 has 15 residues. From germline, CDR1 is GTSNPN and CDR2 SVGIG (reference sequence). Trimming took off 0 bases at V and 0 bases at J, with 11 bases between the two ends. The CDR3 DNA reads as TGTGCCTGGAGTGTAAGGGGGACACTGAACACTGAAGCTTTCTTT. It encodes CAWSVRGTLNTEAFF.

As DNA, the CDR3 is TGTGCCAGCTCACCGGGACAGGGGCCTGAAGCTTTCTTT. Protein product: CASSPGQGPEAFF. V and J are TRBV18 and TRBJ1-1; TRBD1 agrees at 10 bases. Germline CDR1 reads KGHSH; CDR2 reads LQKENI. The CDR3 covers 13 residues. The V and J ends lost 3 bases and 6 bases, in that order; junction bases with no gene match: 1.

The rearrangement links TRBV7-2 to TRBJ2-2; 10 bases are shared with TRBD2. In germline, CDR1 is SGHTA, CDR2 FQGNSA. With V trimmed by 2 bases and J by 3 bases, 3 bases remained unmatched. This CDR3 has 16 residues. CDR3 region: CASSLTSGVYTGELFF. The CDR3 coding sequence is TGTGCCAGCAGCTTAACTAGCGGGGTTTACACCGGGGAGCTGTTTTTT.